This passage covers 31 T cell receptor beta chains from one sample sequenced in a study of T cells in localized non-small cell lung cancer. The assay was immunoSEQ multiplex PCR, and TCRdb's table has in-frame clones only and misses some. The sample contains about 82,000 clones, about 78% of which appear only once. This specimen was PBMCs, taken before any cancer treatment. The receptors come from a man aged 35 to 69 with stage II squamous cell lung carcinoma.

The gene calls are TRBV19 and TRBJ1-6; no clear D. CDR1 and CDR2 from the germline V gene are LNHDA and SQIVND (reference sequence). V dropped 3 bases and J dropped 7 bases, with 19 bases sitting between them. CDR3 length: 17 amino acids. As DNA, the CDR3 is TGTGCCAGTAGTATTCGGCCGGTCCGGCAGGCCAATTCACCCCTCCACTTT. Encoded protein: CASSIRPVRQANSPLHF.

The chain has TRBV19 and TRBJ2-7; possible D gene TRBD1, 5 bases. The V and J ends lost 3 bases and 3 bases respectively, with 9 bases between them. CDR3 length: 13 residues. CDR1 is LNHDA and CDR2 is SQIVND in the germline V gene (reference sequence). In DNA, the CDR3 is TGTGCCAGTAGTATGACAGCAGGCTACGAGCAGTACTTC. This encodes CASSMTAGYEQYF. The full variable domain, in which reference TRBV19 and TRBJ2-7 provide the parts outside the CDR3, is DGGITQSPKYLFRKEGQNVTLSCEQNLNHDAMYWYRQDPGQGLRLIYYSQIVNDFQKGDIAEGYSVSREKKESFPLTVTSAQKNPTAFYLCASSMTAGYEQYFGPGTRLTVT.

The gene calls are TRBV5-4 and TRBJ1-4; D is unresolved. Germline lookup yields CDR1 SGHNT and CDR2 YYREEE (reference sequence). The length of the CDR3 is 14 residues. V was shortened by 4 bases and J by 8 bases, with 15 bases between the two germline ends. In nucleotides, the CDR3 is TGTGCCAGCAGCGGAGCGGTCCTGGGGGAAAAACTGTTTTTT. This encodes CASSGAVLGEKLFF.

This clone was seen only once. The chain is built from TRBV11-2 and TRBJ2-5, with 11 nucleotides matching TRBD2. V shed 0 bases, J shed 10 bases, and the junction held 7 bases outside the gene matches. The CDR3 sequence is 15 residues long. Germline CDR1 SGHAT, CDR2 FQNNGV. The CDR3 spells CASSLEASGGRGQYF. The CDR3 DNA follows: TGTGCCAGCAGCTTAGAGGCTAGCGGGGGGCGGGGCCAGTACTTC.

The genes are TRBV7-3 and TRBJ2-3, with D perhaps TRBD1 or TRBD2 (5 bases each). V dropped 0 bases and J dropped 3 bases, with 22 bases sitting between them. CDR3 length: 19 amino acids. Germline loops: CDR1 SGHTA, CDR2 FQGTGA. CDR3 coding DNA: TGTGCCAGCAGCTTAACGTTCGGGTTAAACGGCAGGGAGACAGATACGCAGTATTTT. It translates to CASSLTFGLNGRETDTQYF.

This clone came up a few times. V and J are TRBV9 and TRBJ1-4, with 7 bases aligning to TRBD1. The CDR3 has 15 amino acids. With V trimmed by 0 bases and J by 5 bases, 4 bases remained unmatched. Germline values: CDR1 SGDLS, CDR2 YYNGEE. The CDR3 DNA reads as TGTGCCAGCAGCGTAGGACAGGGAGGAAATGAAAAACTGTTTTTT. This encodes CASSVGQGGNEKLFF.

The chain links TRBV9 to TRBJ2-7, with a tentative D call TRBD2 (5 bases). Germline CDR1 and CDR2: SGDLS and YYNGEE. There are 14 residues in the CDR3. Trimming left V 4 bases short and J 2 bases short, with 13 bases between. The CDR3 DNA is TGTGCCAGCAGCCCCAGGCACGGGACCTACGAGCAGTACTTC. Its protein product is CASSPRHGTYEQYF.

The rearrangement uses TRBV7-9 and TRBJ2-7, with 14 bases aligning to TRBD2. Germline trimming cut 4 bases from V and 0 bases from J; bases unmatched to any gene: 5. The CDR3 consists of 17 residues. Germline V CDR1 and CDR2: SEHNR, FQNEAQ (reference sequence). The CDR3 region has the DNA TGTGCCAGCAGCTCGGGACTAGCGGGGGAAAGCTCCTACGAGCAGTACTTC. Its protein is CASSSGLAGESSYEQYF.

The CDR3 coding sequence is TGTGCCAGCAGAGGGACTCATAGCGAGCAGTACTTC. It codes for CASRGTHSEQYF. The chain has TRBV6-1 and TRBJ2-7; TRBD2 is a possible D gene (6 bases). V lost 6 bases and J 6 bases, leaving 12 bases between the germline ends. Germline V gene sequence: CDR1 MNHNS, CDR2 SASEGT. The CDR3 totals 12 residues.

This clone has a count of ten or more. CDR3 bases: TGTGCCTGTACGTCGGAACAGGCGTCCCTCCTACGGCAGTACTTC. Its translation: CACTSEQASLLRQYF. The chain carries TRBV30 and TRBJ2-7; D is possibly TRBD1 (5 bases). CDR1 and CDR2 (germline): GTSNPN, SVGIG (reference sequence). The V end lost 6 bases, the J end lost 9 bases, and 27 bases lay between the germline ends. The length of the CDR3 is 15 residues.

The chain couples TRBV18 to TRBJ1-2; 8 bases are shared with TRBD1. The CDR3 covers 18 residues. Trimming removed 3 bases from V and 4 bases from J; junction bases left unmatched: 16. The germline V gene has CDR1 KGHSH and CDR2 LQKENI. CDR3 DNA: TGTGCCAGCTCACCTTATCCCGGGACAGGTTATTTAAGCTATGGCTACACCTTC. This translates into CASSPYPGTGYLSYGYTF.

This sequence joins TRBV14 and TRBJ1-1; 9 bases map to TRBD1. The CDR3 has 15 residues. V gave up 5 bases and J gave up 9 bases; unmatched junction bases: 13. Germline values: CDR1 SGHDN, CDR2 FVKESK. The CDR3 is CASSAQIPGTGKAFF. The CDR3 DNA reads TGTGCCAGCAGCGCCCAAATCCCCGGGACAGGGAAAGCTTTCTTT.

The V call is TRBV7-9, the J call TRBJ1-2; tentatively, D is TRBD1 (5 bases). CDR3 length: 13 amino acids. Germline loops: CDR1 SEHNR, CDR2 FQNEAQ (reference sequence). The germline V and J ends were trimmed by 5 bases and 8 bases, with 15 bases remaining between them. Here the CDR3 reads CASSPADQGGYTF. For the CDR3, the DNA is TGTGCCAGCAGCCCCGCCGATCAGGGAGGCTACACCTTC.

The chain combines TRBV7-3 with TRBJ2-5; D not certain. V was cut by 2 bases and J by 0 bases, with 4 bases left in between. This CDR3 spans 13 amino acids. Per the germline V gene, CDR1 is SGHTA and CDR2 is FQGTGA. The CDR3 sequence: CASSLDDQETQYF. As DNA, the CDR3 is TGTGCCAGCAGCTTAGATGACCAAGAGACCCAGTACTTC.

The chain couples TRBV18 to TRBJ2-2; 7 bases are a match to TRBD1. Trimming removed 6 bases from V and 2 bases from J; junction bases left unmatched: 3. The CDR3 is 14 residues long. Looked up from germline, CDR1 is KGHSH and CDR2 is LQKENI. CDR3: CASSRDSNTGELFF. In DNA, the CDR3 is TGTGCCAGCTCCCGGGACAGCAACACCGGGGAGCTGTTTTTT.

This clone was counted only a few times. This rearrangement joins TRBV7-3 to TRBJ1-6; the D gene is possibly TRBD1 (5 bases). CDR3 length: 16 amino acids. Germline V gene lookup returns CDR1 SGHTA and CDR2 FQGTGA. V was shortened by 2 bases and J by 9 bases, with 17 bases between the two germline ends. The CDR3 reads CASSLGTGTGASPLHF. CDR3 sequence (DNA): TGTGCCAGCAGCTTAGGTACAGGAACCGGAGCTTCACCCCTCCACTTT.

The chain is built from TRBV27 and TRBJ2-7, with TRBD2 identical over 10 bases. There are 14 residues in the CDR3. Per the germline V gene, CDR1 is MNHEY and CDR2 is SMNVEV (reference sequence). V was clipped by 6 bases and J by 6 bases; unmatched bases: 8. The CDR3 spells CASRPLAGALEQYF. In DNA, the CDR3 is TGTGCCAGCAGACCTCTAGCGGGAGCCCTCGAGCAGTACTTC.

The chain links TRBV7-9 to TRBJ2-2; possibly TRBD1 for D (5 bases). The CDR3 has 15 residues. The V end lost 5 bases, the J end lost 2 bases, and 12 bases lay between the germline ends. CDR1 and CDR2 (germline): SEHNR, FQNEAQ (reference sequence). CDR3 nucleotides: TGTGCCAGCAGCCTGACGCAGGGCAACACCGGGGAGCTGTTTTTT. It translates to CASSLTQGNTGELFF.

The CDR3 DNA is TGTGCCAGCAGCTTAGGGGGCTCGGCTGGAAACACCATATATTTT. Translation: CASSLGGSAGNTIYF. The chain has TRBV11-3 and TRBJ1-3, with a possible D match to TRBD1 (5 bases). Per the germline V gene, CDR1 is SGHNT and CDR2 is YENEEA. V was trimmed by 1 base and J by 2 bases, leaving 9 bases between them. The CDR3 spans 15 residues.

This chain connects TRBV5-5 to TRBJ2-7; D perhaps matches TRBD1 (9 bases). V lost 4 bases and J lost 5, with 22 bases in between. Germline V lookup: CDR1 SGHKS, CDR2 YYEKEE (reference sequence). The CDR3 runs to 16 residues. The CDR3 spells CASSPGGGTGSHEQYF. The CDR3 DNA reads TGTGCCAGCAGCCCGGGAGGGGGGACAGGGAGCCACGAGCAGTACTTC.

This clone was seen just once. The gene calls are TRBV28 and TRBJ1-5; a weak D match, TRBD1 (5 bases). Germline CDR1 reads MDHEN; CDR2 reads SYDVKM. CDR3 length equals 15 residues. Trimming took 3 bases from V and 5 from J, leaving 14 bases between them. The DNA of the CDR3 is TGTGCCAGCAGTTTCTTGGGGGGACGGCATCAGCCCCAGCATTTT. Its translation: CASSFLGGRHQPQHF.

The genes are TRBV11-2 and TRBJ2-2; D uncertain. Trimming removed 1 base at V and 8 bases at J, with 8 bases between. This CDR3 has 13 amino acids. CDR1 SGHAT and CDR2 FQNNGV come from the germline V gene. The CDR3 DNA reads TGTGCCAGCAGCTTAGGTGCGTCAGGGGAGCTGTTTTTT. Residues: CASSLGASGELFF. Drawing the rest from reference TRBV11-2 and TRBJ2-2, the complete variable domain is EAGVAQSPRYKIIEKRQSVAFWCNPISGHATLYWYQQILGQGPKLLIQFQNNGVVDDSQLPKDRFSAERLKGVDSTLKIQPAKLEDSAVYLCASSLGASGELFFGEGSRLTVL.

This clone was observed a handful of times. The V call is TRBV2, the J call TRBJ2-2; 11 nucleotides match TRBD1. The trim removed 6 bases at V and 4 bases at J, leaving 4 bases unmatched. This CDR3 is built from 15 residues. Germline CDR1 and CDR2: SNHLY and FYNNEI. CDR3: CASSPGTGGTGELFF. CDR3 sequence (DNA): TGTGCCAGCAGCCCCGGGACAGGGGGCACCGGGGAGCTGTTTTTT.

The gene calls are TRBV28 and TRBJ1-4; D gene ambiguous. The CDR3 length is 14 residues. From germline, CDR1 is MDHEN and CDR2 SYDVKM. V was trimmed by 7 bases and J by 9 bases, leaving 18 bases between them. The CDR3 nucleotides read TGTGCCAGCACATCGGCCAGTGCCCATCAAAAACTGTTTTTT. Translation: CASTSASAHQKLFF.

This sequence joins TRBV4-2 and TRBJ2-3; no reliable D call. The CDR3 sequence is 14 residues long. Germline CDR1 reads LGHNA; CDR2 reads YNFKEQ. V gave up 0 bases and J gave up 0 bases, with 4 bases separating them. The CDR3 loop is CASSQDPSTDTQYF. Written as DNA, the CDR3 is TGTGCCAGCAGCCAAGATCCCAGCACAGATACGCAGTATTTT.

The chain joins TRBV10-3 to TRBJ2-7; D call uncertain. Germline-derived CDR1 and CDR2 are ENHRY and SYGVKD. V lost 4 bases to trimming and J lost 0 bases, with 10 bases between them. The CDR3 is made up of 14 amino acids. CDR3 amino acids: CAISVTKSSYEQYF. CDR3 in DNA: TGTGCCATCAGTGTTACTAAAAGCTCCTACGAGCAGTACTTC.

Comment on this clone: At the DNA level, this CDR3 is encoded by other sequences in the same sample as well. The CDR3 nucleotides are TGTGCCAGTAGTATTGGACAGCTTAGCAATCAGCCCCAGCATTTT. Amino acid sequence: CASSIGQLSNQPQHF. The chain links TRBV19 to TRBJ1-5; possible D gene TRBD1, 6 bases. The germline gives CDR1 LNHDA, CDR2 SQIVND (reference sequence). Deletions cut 3 bases from V and 0 bases from J, with 9 bases between. The CDR3 is 15 amino acids. Full variable domain (missing parts from reference TRBV19 and TRBJ1-5): DGGITQSPKYLFRKEGQNVTLSCEQNLNHDAMYWYRQDPGQGLRLIYYSQIVNDFQKGDIAEGYSVSREKKESFPLTVTSAQKNPTAFYLCASSIGQLSNQPQHFGDGTRLSIL.

The gene calls are TRBV4-1 and TRBJ2-2; D gene uncertain. Per germline, CDR1 MGHRA and CDR2 YSYEKL. V was pared by 1 base and J by 0 bases, with 9 bases between. The CDR3 extends over 16 amino acids. CDR3 protein: CASSQVELANTGELFF. The CDR3 coding sequence is TGCGCCAGCAGCCAAGTAGAGCTCGCGAACACCGGGGAGCTGTTTTTT.

This clone was seen a single time. The rearrangement uses TRBV15 and TRBJ1-5; no reliable D call. The CDR3 is 15 amino acids. V gave up 0 bases and J gave up 1 base, with 7 bases separating them. Germline V gene lookup returns CDR1 LNHNV and CDR2 YYDKDF (reference sequence). CDR3 sequence reads: CATSRDRSSNQPQHF. Here the CDR3 DNA reads TGTGCCACCAGCAGAGATCGTTCCAGCAATCAGCCCCAGCATTTT.

The V and J genes are TRBV7-6 and TRBJ1-1; 7 nucleotides agree with TRBD1. CDR1 is SGHVS and CDR2 is FNYEAQ in the germline V gene. This CDR3 comprises 18 residues. The V and J ends lost 6 bases and 1 base, in that order; junction bases with no gene match: 17. CDR3: CASSSSRDSWEENTEAFF. The CDR3 DNA reads TGTGCCAGCAGTTCCTCCCGGGACAGTTGGGAAGAGAACACTGAAGCTTTCTTT.

J is TRBJ2-1 and V is TRBV2; D tentatively reads TRBD1 or TRBD2 (6 bases each). Germline CDR1 SNHLY, CDR2 FYNNEI. The length of the CDR3 is 13 residues. Trimming removed 7 bases from V and 7 bases from J, with 14 bases in between. In nucleotides, the CDR3 is TGTGCCAGCAAAAGGGGGGAAACGAATGAGCAGTTCTTC. It translates to CASKRGETNEQFF.